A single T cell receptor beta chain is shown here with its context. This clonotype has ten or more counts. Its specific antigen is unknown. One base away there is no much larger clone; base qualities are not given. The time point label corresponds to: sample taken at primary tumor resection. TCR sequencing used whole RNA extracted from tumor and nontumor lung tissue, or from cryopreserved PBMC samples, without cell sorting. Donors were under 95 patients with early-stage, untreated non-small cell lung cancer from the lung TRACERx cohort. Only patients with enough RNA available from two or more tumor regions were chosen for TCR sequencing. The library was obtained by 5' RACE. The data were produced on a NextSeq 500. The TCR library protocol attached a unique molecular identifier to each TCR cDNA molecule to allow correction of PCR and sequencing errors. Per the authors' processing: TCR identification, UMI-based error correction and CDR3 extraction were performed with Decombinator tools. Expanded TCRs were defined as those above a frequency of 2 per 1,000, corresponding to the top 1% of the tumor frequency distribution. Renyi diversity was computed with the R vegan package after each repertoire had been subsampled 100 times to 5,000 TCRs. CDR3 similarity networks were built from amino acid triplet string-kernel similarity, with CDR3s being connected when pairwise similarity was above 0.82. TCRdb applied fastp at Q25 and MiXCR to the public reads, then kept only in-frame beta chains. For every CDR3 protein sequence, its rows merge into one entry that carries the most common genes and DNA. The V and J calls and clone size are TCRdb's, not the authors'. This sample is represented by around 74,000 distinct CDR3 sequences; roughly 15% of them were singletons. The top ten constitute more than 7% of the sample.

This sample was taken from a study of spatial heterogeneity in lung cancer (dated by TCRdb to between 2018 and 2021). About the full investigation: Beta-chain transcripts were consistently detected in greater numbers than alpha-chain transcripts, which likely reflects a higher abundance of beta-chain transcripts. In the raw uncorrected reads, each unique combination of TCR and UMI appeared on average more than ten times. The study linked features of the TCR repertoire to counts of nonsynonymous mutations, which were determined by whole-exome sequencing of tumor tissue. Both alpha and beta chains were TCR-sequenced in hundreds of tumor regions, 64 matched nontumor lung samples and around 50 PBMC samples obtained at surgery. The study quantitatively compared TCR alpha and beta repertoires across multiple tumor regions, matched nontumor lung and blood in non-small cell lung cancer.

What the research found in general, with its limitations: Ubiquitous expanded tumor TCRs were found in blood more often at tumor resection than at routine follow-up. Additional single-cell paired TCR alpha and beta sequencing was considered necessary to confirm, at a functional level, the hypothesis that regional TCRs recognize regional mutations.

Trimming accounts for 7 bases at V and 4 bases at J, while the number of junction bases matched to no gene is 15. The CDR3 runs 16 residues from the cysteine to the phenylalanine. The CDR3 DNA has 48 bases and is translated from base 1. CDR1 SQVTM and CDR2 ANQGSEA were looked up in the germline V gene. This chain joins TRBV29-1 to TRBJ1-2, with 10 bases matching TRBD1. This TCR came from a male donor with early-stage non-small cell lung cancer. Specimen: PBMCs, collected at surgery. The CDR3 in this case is CSARGDRGLTSYGYTF. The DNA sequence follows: TGCAGCGCCCGTGGGGACAGGGGTCTCACTAGCTATGGCTACACCTTC.